A single sample is the source of the 25 T cell receptor beta chains below, sequenced in a study of monozygotic twins with inflammatory bowel disease. TCRdb reprocessed the 5' RACE reads and stores each CDR3 protein as one record, lacking DNA. Here the sample table reports approximately 380,000 distinct CDR3 sequences. The sample was blood. These receptors were collected from a human donor with ulcerative colitis or Crohn's disease, or a healthy co-twin of an affected twin (not recorded which).

The chain recombines TRBV6-1 with TRBJ2-7; TCRdb's D call, TRBD1, is unchecked because there is no DNA. The CDR3 has 15 amino acids. Germline V gene data show CDR1 as MNHNS and CDR2 as SASEGT. CDR3 sequence: CASTPGRGHSYEQYF.

The V gene is TRBV4-3, the J gene TRBJ2-5; absent DNA, TCRdb's TRBD1 call cannot be checked. This CDR3 has 16 amino acids. The germline gives CDR1 LGHNA, CDR2 YSLEER. The CDR3 reads CASSPLSGQGMETQYF.

The chain has TRBV25-1 and TRBJ2-2. The CDR3 is 12 amino acids. From germline, CDR1 is MGHDK and CDR2 SYGVNS. CDR3 in amino acids: CASSYETGELFF.

The J gene is TRBJ1-6, the V gene TRBV18. This CDR3 has 15 residues. In germline, CDR1 is KGHSH, CDR2 LQKENI. CDR3 residues: CASSPLPASNVALHF.

The CDR3 protein is CASSTRLGENTEAFF. V and J are TRBV6-1 and TRBJ1-1; TCRdb proposes TRBD1, but this gene call is untestable without DNA. The CDR3 length is 15 residues. Germline-derived CDR1 and CDR2 are MNHNS and SASEGT.

The chain carries TRBV6-5 and TRBJ2-1. Germline V gene data show CDR1 as MNHEY and CDR2 as SVGAGI. The CDR3 has 15 amino acids. The CDR3 loop reads CASSYSGSSYNEQFF.

The V and J genes are TRBV3-1 and TRBJ2-4; the D gene TCRdb calls, TRBD1, cannot be checked with no DNA. CDR3 size: 15 residues. CDR1 is LGHDT, CDR2 YNNKEL, per germline (reference sequence). The CDR3 sequence is CASSLQGRAKNIQYF.

The chain recombines TRBV3-1 with TRBJ2-1; TCRdb's D gene call, TRBD2, goes unchecked for lack of DNA. Germline V gene sequence: CDR1 LGHDT, CDR2 YNNKEL (reference sequence). This CDR3 spans 16 amino acids. This CDR3 is CASRGKGPSGVNEQFF.

This sequence joins TRBV20-1 and TRBJ1-3. Germline V CDR1 and CDR2: DFQATT, SNEGSKA (reference sequence). The CDR3 covers 14 residues. The CDR3 region is CSAYDAASGNTIYF.

This CDR3 reads CASSPGLGQNTGELFF. The genes are TRBV10-2 and TRBJ2-2; TCRdb lists TRBD1, though no DNA is available to test this call. CDR3 size: 16 residues. The germline gives CDR1 WSHSY, CDR2 SAAADI.

V usage is TRBV7-2 and J usage is TRBJ2-1; there is no DNA to check the TCRdb D call of TRBD2. This CDR3 spans 19 amino acids. Per the germline V gene, CDR1 is SGHTA and CDR2 is FQGNSA. The CDR3 loop reads CASSLAASGGALTYNEQFF.

The chain joins TRBV5-1 to TRBJ1-4; the TCRdb call, TRBD1, lacks DNA for checking. Germline V lookup: CDR1 SGHRS, CDR2 YFSETQ. The CDR3 has 14 residues. The CDR3 sequence is CASSLWLTDEKLFF.

The chain has TRBV5-1 and TRBJ2-1; as DNA is missing, the TRBD1 call by TCRdb cannot be tested. The CDR3 runs 14 residues. Germline V gene data show CDR1 as SGHRS and CDR2 as YFSETQ. Here the CDR3 reads CASSHGTDYNEQFF.

The chain is built from TRBV4-3 and TRBJ1-2; there is no DNA to check the TCRdb D call of TRBD1. The CDR3 has 15 amino acids. Germline V gene lookup returns CDR1 LGHNA and CDR2 YSLEER. The chain's CDR3 is CASSRTFGQNYGYTF.

The chain carries TRBV20-1 and TRBJ2-7; the D call of TRBD1 rests on TCRdb alone, since no DNA is present to check it. The CDR3 runs 12 residues. Germline CDR1 and CDR2: DFQATT and SNEGSKA (reference sequence). The CDR3 protein is CSARGGNYEQYF.

J is TRBJ2-7 and V is TRBV12-3 or TRBV12-4; TCRdb indicates TRBD1, and absent DNA this call remains unverified. This CDR3 spans 16 amino acids. The CDR3 loop reads CASSLAPGGVPYEQYF.

V usage is TRBV6-5 and J usage is TRBJ1-6; the D call from TCRdb, TRBD1, cannot be confirmed without DNA. CDR3 size: 16 residues. Germline V gene data show CDR1 as MNHEY and CDR2 as SVGAGI. The chain's CDR3 is CASVANSRGLGSPLHF.

The V gene is TRBV5-1, the J gene TRBJ2-3; TCRdb indicates TRBD2, and absent DNA this call remains unverified. The CDR3 consists of 15 residues. Germline-derived CDR1 and CDR2 are SGHRS and YFSETQ. The CDR3 loop reads CASTLNPGGTDTQYF.

CDR3 residues: CASSQDTEVHTIYF. V gene TRBV4-3 combines with J gene TRBJ1-3. Germline-derived CDR1 and CDR2 are LGHNA and YSLEER. The CDR3 consists of 14 residues.

The chain uses TRBV18 and TRBJ2-2. The CDR3 loop spans 14 amino acids. Germline V gene sequence: CDR1 KGHSH, CDR2 LQKENI. This CDR3 reads CASSPERNTGELFF.

The CDR3 reads CATSDVGEQFF. The genes are TRBV24-1 and TRBJ2-1. The CDR3 loop spans 11 amino acids. CDR1 KGHDR and CDR2 SFDVKD come from the germline V gene.

The rearrangement joins TRBV18 to TRBJ1-5. CDR1 is KGHSH and CDR2 is LQKENI in the germline V gene. This CDR3 comprises 15 residues. The CDR3 loop reads CASSPLGEGNRPQHF.

This chain connects TRBV6-2 or TRBV6-3 to TRBJ2-4. CDR3 length equals 16 residues. Per germline, CDR1 MNHEY and CDR2 SVGEGT. The CDR3 here is CASSAIGAGMKNIQYF.

The chain employs TRBV28 and TRBJ2-7; TCRdb indicates TRBD2, and absent DNA this call remains unverified. Looked up from germline, CDR1 is MDHEN and CDR2 is SYDVKM. This CDR3 spans 15 amino acids. The CDR3 protein is CASRESGGAGREQYF.

V gene TRBV5-1 combines with J gene TRBJ2-5. Germline CDR1 SGHRS, CDR2 YFSETQ. This CDR3 is 15 amino acids long. The CDR3: CASSLARGRMETQYF.